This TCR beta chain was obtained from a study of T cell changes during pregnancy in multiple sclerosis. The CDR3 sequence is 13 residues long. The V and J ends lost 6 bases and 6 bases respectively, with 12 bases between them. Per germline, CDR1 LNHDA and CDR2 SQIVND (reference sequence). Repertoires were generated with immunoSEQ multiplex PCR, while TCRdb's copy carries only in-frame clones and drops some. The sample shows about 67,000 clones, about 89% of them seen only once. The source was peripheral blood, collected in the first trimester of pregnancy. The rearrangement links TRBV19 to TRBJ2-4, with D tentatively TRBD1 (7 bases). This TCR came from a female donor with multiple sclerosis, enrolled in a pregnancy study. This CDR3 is CASRRDSANIQYF. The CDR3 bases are TGTGCCAGTAGGCGGGACAGCGCAAACATTCAGTACTTC. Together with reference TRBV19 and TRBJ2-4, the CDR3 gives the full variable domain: DGGITQSPKYLFRKEGQNVTLSCEQNLNHDAMYWYRQDPGQGLRLIYYSQIVNDFQKGDIAEGYSVSREKKESFPLTVTSAQKNPTAFYLCASRRDSANIQYFGAGTRLSVL.